The 25 T cell receptor beta chains listed next were all sequenced from one sample in a study of T cells after yellow fever vaccination. TCRdb analysed the 5' RACE reads with MiXCR anew, one entry per CDR3 protein. The sample yields a few hundred thousand distinct CDR3 sequences, about a sixth seen once. This specimen was PBMCs, taken 4 to 6 days after the first yellow fever vaccination. The receptor source for this set is a man aged 18 to 35 who received the YFV17D yellow fever vaccine.

The sample holds a few counts of this clonotype. The rearrangement joins TRBV6-1 to TRBJ1-6, with 11 nucleotides matching TRBD1. CDR3 length: 15 residues. J was trimmed by 7 bases and V by 7 bases; bases with no gene match: 6. Per the germline V gene, CDR1 is MNHNS and CDR2 is SASEGT. This CDR3 is CASTRTGGANSPLHF. CDR3 DNA: TGTGCCAGCACAAGGACAGGGGGCGCGAATTCACCCCTCCACTTT.

V usage is TRBV25-1 and J usage is TRBJ2-3, with D perhaps matching TRBD2 (5 bases). The CDR3 is 11 residues long. Trimming stripped 7 bases from V and 7 bases from J, with 9 bases between. The germline V gene has CDR1 MGHDK and CDR2 SYGVNS. CDR3 sequence: CASNEGNTQYF. In nucleotides, the CDR3 is TGTGCCAGCAATGAGGGAAATACGCAGTATTTT. Full variable domain (outside the CDR3, taken from reference TRBV25-1 and TRBJ2-3): EADIYQTPRYLVIGTGKKITLECSQTMGHDKMYWYQQDPGMELHLIHYSYGVNSTEKGDLSSESTVSRIRTEHFPLTLESARPSHTSQYLCASNEGNTQYFGPGTRLTVL.

The chain carries TRBV9 and TRBJ2-4; 7 nucleotides align to TRBD1. Looked up from germline, CDR1 is SGDLS and CDR2 is YYNGEE. Trimming cost V 0 bases and J 3 bases; bases outside gene matches: 12. CDR3 length equals 18 residues. The CDR3 sequence: CASSVGRGPEERKNIQYF. The CDR3 DNA reads TGTGCCAGCAGCGTAGGTAGGGGGCCCGAGGAGCGCAAAAACATTCAGTACTTC. Using reference TRBV9 and TRBJ2-4 for the parts outside the CDR3, the full variable domain is DSGVTQTPKHLITATGQRVTLRCSPRSGDLSVYWYQQSLDQGLQFLIQYYNGEERAKGNILERFSAQQFPDLHSELNLSSLELGDSALYFCASSVGRGPEERKNIQYFGAGTRLSVL.

This clonotype has just a few counts. The chain uses TRBV7-2 and TRBJ2-5, with D perhaps matching TRBD2 (6 bases). This CDR3 spans 16 amino acids. The germline V and J ends were trimmed by 5 bases and 4 bases, with 20 bases remaining between them. From germline, CDR1 is SGHTA and CDR2 FQGNSA. The CDR3 DNA follows: TGTGCCAGCAGCCCCCTGTTGGGCGGGGTGGGAGAGACCCAGTACTTC. Amino acid sequence: CASSPLLGGVGETQYF. Full variable domain (outside the CDR3, taken from reference TRBV7-2 and TRBJ2-5): GAGVSQSPSNKVTEKGKDVELRCDPISGHTALYWYRQSLGQGLEFLIYFQGNSAPDKSGLPSDRFSAERTGGSVSTLTIQRTQQEDSAVYLCASSPLLGGVGETQYFGPGTRLLVL.

This clonotype was picked up a small number of times. The gene calls are TRBV4-2 and TRBJ2-7, with 7 bases lining up with TRBD1. CDR3 size: 13 residues. The germline V gene has CDR1 LGHNA and CDR2 YNFKEQ. With V trimmed by 3 bases and J by 6 bases, 5 bases remained unmatched. The CDR3 spells CASSHPGGGEQYF. The CDR3 DNA is TGTGCCAGCAGCCACCCAGGGGGTGGCGAGCAGTACTTC.

This sequence joins TRBV9 and TRBJ1-1; possible D gene TRBD1, 6 bases. The CDR3 totals 17 residues. V lost 0 bases to trimming and J lost 0 bases, with 15 bases between them. The germline V gene has CDR1 SGDLS and CDR2 YYNGEE. The CDR3 sequence is CASSVGTGPFMNTEAFF. The CDR3 region has the DNA TGTGCCAGCAGCGTAGGAACAGGGCCTTTTATGAACACTGAAGCTTTCTTT. The full variable domain, rest sourced from reference TRBV9 and TRBJ1-1, is DSGVTQTPKHLITATGQRVTLRCSPRSGDLSVYWYQQSLDQGLQFLIQYYNGEERAKGNILERFSAQQFPDLHSELNLSSLELGDSALYFCASSVGTGPFMNTEAFFGQGTRLTVV.

This clonotype occurred many times. For the CDR3, the DNA is TGCGCCAGCAGCTCGGGACTTATCACAGATACGCAGTATTTT. Protein: CASSSGLITDTQYF. This chain links TRBV5-1 with TRBJ2-3; perhaps TRBD2 as D (6 bases). CDR1 is SGHRS, CDR2 YFSETQ, per germline. The CDR3 is 14 residues long. Trimming left V 3 bases short and J 2 bases short, with 10 bases between.

This chain uses TRBV6-2 or TRBV6-3 with TRBJ2-7; D possibly uses TRBD1 or TRBD2 (5 bases each). Germline V lookup: CDR1 MNHEY, CDR2 SVGEGT. There are 14 residues in the CDR3. The V end lost 6 bases, the J end lost 1 base, and 13 bases lay between the germline ends. CDR3: CASRRDGASYEQYV. CDR3 sequence (DNA): TGTGCCAGCAGAAGGGACGGCGCATCCTACGAGCAGTACGTC.

The rearrangement links TRBV11-1 to TRBJ2-2, with D perhaps being TRBD1 or TRBD2 (6 bases each). This CDR3 has 14 residues. CDR1 SGHAT and CDR2 FQDESV come from the germline V gene (reference sequence). The V gene lost 6 bases and the J gene lost 7 bases, with 15 bases spanning the gap. The CDR3 region has the DNA TGTGCCAGCAGTATCCGTGGGGGGCTCGGGGAGCTGTTTTTT. It encodes CASSIRGGLGELFF.

This clonotype showed up just a few times. This rearrangement joins TRBV19 to TRBJ1-5, with D unclear. The CDR3 has 15 amino acids. V dropped 5 bases and J dropped 1 base, with 12 bases sitting between them. CDR1 is LNHDA and CDR2 is SQIVND in the germline V gene (reference sequence). CDR3 region: CASSPLSRSNQPQHF. The CDR3 DNA follows: TGTGCCAGTAGTCCCCTCTCCAGGAGCAATCAGCCCCAGCATTTT.

This clonotype was detected a few times. The chain carries TRBV5-1 and TRBJ1-1; D unclear. Germline V gene lookup returns CDR1 SGHRS and CDR2 YFSETQ. Trimming pared 0 bases from V and 5 bases from J, leaving 8 bases between. The length of the CDR3 is 13 residues. This chain's CDR3 is CASSLDGVTEAFF. CDR3 DNA sequence: TGCGCCAGCAGCTTGGACGGGGTTACTGAAGCTTTCTTT. Full variable domain (rest looked up from reference TRBV5-1 and TRBJ1-1): KAGVTQTPRYLIKTRGQQVTLSCSPISGHRSVSWYQQTPGQGLQFLFEYFSETQRNKGNFPGRFSGRQFSNSRSEMNVSTLELGDSALYLCASSLDGVTEAFFGQGTRLTVV.

This clonotype was observed many times. J is TRBJ2-6 and V is TRBV5-1, with D uncertain. The CDR3 covers 14 residues. CDR1 and CDR2 from the germline V gene are SGHRS and YFSETQ. The V and J ends lost 3 bases and 0 bases respectively, with 4 bases between them. The CDR3 coding sequence is TGCGCCAGCAGCTCACGCTCTGGGGCCAACGTCCTGACTTTC. Translating it yields CASSSRSGANVLTF.

This clonotype came up a few times. The genes are TRBV20-1 and TRBJ2-7, with D possibly TRBD2 on 7 matching bases. Germline V gene sequence: CDR1 DFQATT, CDR2 SNEGSKA (reference sequence). CDR3 length equals 15 residues. The V gene lost 0 bases and the J gene lost 4 bases, with 16 bases spanning the gap. CDR3: CSARDPEGGPYEQYF. In DNA, the CDR3 is TGCAGTGCTAGAGATCCTGAGGGGGGGCCTTACGAGCAGTACTTC.

This chain links TRBV7-2 with TRBJ2-7; TRBD2 matches at 7 bases. Unmatched junction bases numbered 7, after V lost 2 bases and J lost 3 bases. Germline lookup yields CDR1 SGHTA and CDR2 FQGNSA. The CDR3 sequence is 15 residues long. This CDR3 reads CASSLSRGVNYEQYF. The DNA for the CDR3 is TGTGCCAGCAGCTTATCACGGGGGGTCAACTACGAGCAGTACTTC. Full variable domain (remainder filled in from reference TRBV7-2 and TRBJ2-7): GAGVSQSPSNKVTEKGKDVELRCDPISGHTALYWYRQSLGQGLEFLIYFQGNSAPDKSGLPSDRFSAERTGGSVSTLTIQRTQQEDSAVYLCASSLSRGVNYEQYFGPGTRLTVT.

The chain uses TRBV27 and TRBJ2-5; 12 nucleotides align to TRBD2. V was pared by 6 bases and J by 5 bases, with 16 bases of the junction left unmatched. Germline CDR1 MNHEY, CDR2 SMNVEV (reference sequence). The CDR3 loop spans 18 amino acids. The CDR3 reads CASSQGLLAGGLFETQYF. For the CDR3, the DNA is TGTGCCAGCAGCCAAGGGCTGCTAGCGGGGGGGCTGTTCGAGACCCAGTACTTC.

This clonotype came up a few times. The genes are TRBV6-5 and TRBJ1-6; D is ambiguous. V lost 2 bases and J 9 bases, leaving 11 bases between the germline ends. The CDR3 contains 14 residues. Germline lookup yields CDR1 MNHEY and CDR2 SVGAGI. CDR3 DNA: TGTGCCAGCAGTTACATGGGGAAGGGTTCACCCCTCCACTTT. It codes for CASSYMGKGSPLHF.

This clonotype was picked up many times. V gene TRBV6-1 combines with J gene TRBJ1-4, with a tentative D call TRBD1 (6 bases). Trimming took off 2 bases at V and 5 bases at J, with 6 bases between the two ends. This CDR3 comprises 13 residues. Germline values: CDR1 MNHNS, CDR2 SASEGT. As DNA, the CDR3 is TGTGCCAGCAGTGAAAGGGGGAATGAAAAACTGTTTTTT. Amino acid sequence: CASSERGNEKLFF.

The V call is TRBV18, the J call TRBJ2-7; D is perhaps TRBD2 (5 bases). The CDR3 has 13 amino acids. The V gene lost 4 bases and the J gene lost 5 bases, with 12 bases spanning the gap. Germline CDR1 is KGHSH and CDR2 is LQKENI. CDR3 in amino acids: CASSLERVNEQYF. The CDR3, as DNA: TGTGCCAGCTCACTGGAGAGGGTAAACGAGCAGTACTTC.

This clonotype was detected only a few times. The chain carries TRBV15 and TRBJ1-3; D ambiguous. The CDR3 has 15 residues. V gave up 3 bases and J gave up 0 bases, with 9 bases separating them. CDR1 is LNHNV and CDR2 is YYDKDF in the germline V gene (reference sequence). The CDR3 protein is CATSSFSSSGNTIYF. The CDR3 DNA follows: TGTGCCACCAGCAGTTTTTCCAGCTCTGGAAACACCATATATTTT.

This clonotype has at least ten counts. The V call is TRBV7-2, the J call TRBJ2-1; D may be TRBD1 or TRBD2 (5 bases each). The CDR3 sequence is 14 residues long. With 5 bases removed from V and 7 bases from J, the gap between germline ends came to 15 bases. Germline assignment: CDR1 SGHTA and CDR2 FQGNSA. The CDR3 region has the DNA TGTGCCAGCAGCCGAGGGGAGCTCTTGAATGAGCAGTTCTTC. This gives the protein CASSRGELLNEQFF.

This clonotype has only a few counts. V usage is TRBV6-6 and J usage is TRBJ1-6; D unresolved. Looked up from germline, CDR1 is MNHNY and CDR2 is SVGAGI (reference sequence). The CDR3 spans 13 residues. V was clipped by 6 bases and J by 8 bases, with 11 bases between them. CDR3 DNA sequence: TGTGCCAGCAGAAACCGGAGGGATTCACCCCTCCACTTT. Its translation: CASRNRRDSPLHF.

This clonotype has ten or more counts. The chain combines TRBV18 with TRBJ2-1, with TRBD1 matching over 7 bases. The length of the CDR3 is 15 residues. The germline V gene has CDR1 KGHSH and CDR2 LQKENI. J gave up 4 bases and V 3 bases, and 6 bases lay outside the gene matches. CDR3 sequence reads: CASSPSGQFYNEQFF. CDR3 nucleotides: TGTGCCAGCTCACCCTCGGGACAGTTTTACAATGAGCAGTTCTTC.

This clonotype showed up just a few times. This chain joins TRBV9 and TRBJ2-1; TRBD2 matches 11 bases. Trimming removed 0 bases from V and 9 bases from J; junction bases left unmatched: 8. CDR3 length: 16 residues. Germline V gene lookup returns CDR1 SGDLS and CDR2 YYNGEE. The CDR3 DNA reads as TGTGCCAGCAGCGTAGGGGCGGTAGCGGGGGGGAGTGAGCAGTTCTTC. It encodes CASSVGAVAGGSEQFF.

The chain combines TRBV11-1 with TRBJ2-1; D is possibly TRBD1 (6 bases). Germline V gene data show CDR1 as SGHAT and CDR2 as FQDESV (reference sequence). The CDR3 runs to 12 residues. Trimming took off 6 bases at V and 8 bases at J, with 11 bases between the two ends. This CDR3 is CASRTGWDEQFF. The CDR3 DNA sequence: TGTGCCAGCAGAACAGGGTGGGATGAGCAGTTCTTC.

This clonotype has only a few counts. The chain links TRBV4-2 to TRBJ2-3, with a possible D match to TRBD2 (6 bases). Germline CDR1 and CDR2: LGHNA and YNFKEQ. This CDR3 region has 16 residues. Trimming removed 4 bases at V and 5 bases at J, with 19 bases between. CDR3 protein: CASSRTPGLLRDTQYF. The CDR3 nucleotides read TGTGCCAGCAGCCGCACACCGGGACTCCTAAGAGATACGCAGTATTTT.